This T cell receptor beta chain is drawn from a study of OX40 agonist ivuxolimab in advanced cancers. Whole-study context: The dose of intravenous ivuxolimab that patients received every 2 weeks ranged from 0.01 to 10 mg/kg.

The data were produced by immunoSEQ multiplex PCR, yet TCRdb's version contains in-frame clones alone and is incomplete. The repertoire includes 6,000 to 9,000 clones, 76% of them detected once, and approximately 37% sits in the top ten. The cohort excluded patients with autoimmune disease history or systemic immunosuppression. The material was CD4+ or CD8+ T cells sorted from blood, obtained in a trial of the OX40 agonist ivuxolimab. The sequence came from an adult with an advanced solid tumor such as melanoma, head and neck, liver or kidney cancer.

CDR3 residues: CASSSHDRPGGETQYF. The CDR3 nucleotides read TGTGCCAGCAGCTCCCACGACAGACCCGGCGGGGAGACCCAGTACTTC. V is TRBV9 and J is TRBJ2-5; D may correspond to TRBD1 or TRBD2 (5 bases each). The CDR3 sequence is 16 residues long. Germline lookup yields CDR1 SGDLS and CDR2 YYNGEE. With 4 bases removed from V and 5 bases from J, the gap between germline ends came to 21 bases.